Below are 14 T cell receptor beta chains sequenced from a single sample in a study of beta chain features in type 1 diabetes. Expressed TCRB transcripts were sequenced because the isolated RNA had all been reverse transcribed beforehand. The data were produced by immunoSEQ multiplex PCR, yet TCRdb's version contains in-frame clones alone and is incomplete. The repertoire consists of 900,000 or so clones, with roughly 15% occurring once and the leading ten covering 0.023%. What was sequenced was naive CD4+ T cells from blood. Every receptor here comes from a young woman in good health.

J is TRBJ2-1 and V is TRBV5-4; D may be TRBD2 (6 bases). Germline V gives CDR1 SGHNT, CDR2 YYREEE (reference sequence). The CDR3 has 13 residues. Trimming pared 4 bases from V and 8 bases from J, leaving 13 bases between. The DNA for the CDR3 is TGTGCCAGCAGCCTCCGGACTAATTATGAGCAGTTCTTC. Translating gives CASSLRTNYEQFF.

CDR3 DNA: TGTGCCAGTAGTATGCGGGGGTCCCCGGGCTATGGCTACACCTTC. Translated: CASSMRGSPGYGYTF. The genes are TRBV19 and TRBJ1-2; a possible D gene is TRBD1 (5 bases). The CDR3 covers 15 residues. The V end was cut by 3 bases, the J end by 4 bases, with 15 bases between. CDR1 is LNHDA and CDR2 is SQIVND in the germline V gene (reference sequence).

This sequence joins TRBV10-3 and TRBJ2-1; the D gene is possibly TRBD2 (6 bases). The CDR3 is made up of 18 amino acids. Germline CDR1 ENHRY, CDR2 SYGVKD. The V end lost 0 bases, the J end lost 3 bases, and 18 bases lay between the germline ends. CDR3 loop: CAISESMLGGISYNEQFF. The DNA of the CDR3 is TGTGCCATCAGTGAGTCGATGTTAGGCGGGATAAGCTACAATGAGCAGTTCTTC.

This clone appeared a few times. The CDR3 DNA reads TGTGCCAGCAGTGCTATAGGACAAGGACGGGGGGGAAACATTCAGTACTTC. Translated: CASSAIGQGRGGNIQYF. This sequence joins TRBV25-1 and TRBJ2-4, with TRBD2 matching over 8 bases. Germline V gene sequence: CDR1 MGHDK, CDR2 SYGVNS. The CDR3 has 17 amino acids. The trim removed 4 bases at V and 6 bases at J, leaving 14 bases unmatched.

This clone was counted only a few times. The CDR3 is CASSRGFAGGELFF. CDR3 bases: TGTGCCAGCAGCAGGGGATTCGCGGGCGGGGAGCTGTTTTTT. This chain uses TRBV28 with TRBJ2-2, with a weak D call TRBD1 (6 bases). The CDR3 consists of 14 residues. CDR1 and CDR2 (germline): MDHEN, SYDVKM. Trimming took 6 bases from V and 7 from J, leaving 15 bases between them.

V gene TRBV6-6 combines with J gene TRBJ2-3, with TRBD1 matching over 8 bases. Germline-derived CDR1 and CDR2 are MNHNY and SVGAGI (reference sequence). CDR3 length: 11 amino acids. V shed 5 bases and J 11 bases; nucleotides not matched to a gene: 3. CDR3 region: CASSLGQGQYF. The DNA of the CDR3 is TGTGCCAGCAGTCTAGGACAGGGGCAGTATTTT.

The chain is built from TRBV5-1 and TRBJ2-7; TRBD1 is a possible D gene (6 bases). V gave up 0 bases and J gave up 2 bases, with 9 bases separating them. The CDR3 spans 14 residues. Germline values: CDR1 SGHRS, CDR2 YFSETQ. Written as DNA, the CDR3 is TGCGCCAGCAGCTTGGAGAGGGGGACCTACGAGCAGTACTTC. Translation: CASSLERGTYEQYF. Combining the CDR3 with reference TRBV5-1 and TRBJ2-7 gives the whole variable domain KAGVTQTPRYLIKTRGQQVTLSCSPISGHRSVSWYQQTPGQGLQFLFEYFSETQRNKGNFPGRFSGRQFSNSRSEMNVSTLELGDSALYLCASSLERGTYEQYFGPGTRLTVT.

The rearrangement links TRBV28 to TRBJ2-5; 9 bases are a match to TRBD1. This CDR3 has 15 residues. CDR1 is MDHEN and CDR2 is SYDVKM in the germline V gene. With 11 bases clipped from V and 9 bases from J, the junction kept 19 bases outside the gene matches. Here the CDR3 DNA reads TGTGCCTCCTGGGACAGGGAGGGTTATCATGACGCCCAGTACTTC. As protein: CASWDREGYHDAQYF.

This clone has more than one count but fewer than ten. The chain joins TRBV14 to TRBJ2-1; a weak D match, TRBD1 (6 bases). The CDR3 spans 15 residues. The germline V gene has CDR1 SGHDN and CDR2 FVKESK. V lost 5 bases, J lost 8 bases, and 19 bases lay in between. The CDR3 bases are TGTGCCAGCAGCAGCCGGGACACGCGAGGCGATGAGCAGTTCTTC. This translates into CASSSRDTRGDEQFF.

To note about this clone: Other nucleotide sequences in the sample specify the same CDR3. The chain carries TRBV18 and TRBJ2-5; possibly TRBD2 for D (5 bases). V shed 2 bases and J shed 5 bases, with 9 bases lying between them. CDR3 size: 13 residues. The germline gives CDR1 KGHSH, CDR2 LQKENI. CDR3 nucleotide sequence: TGTGCCAGCTCACCAAGGGAGCGGGAGACCCAGTACTTC. This sequence encodes CASSPRERETQYF.

The chain carries TRBV7-2 and TRBJ2-2, with no clear D. The CDR3 is 14 amino acids. CDR1 is SGHTA, CDR2 FQGNSA, per germline. V gave up 0 bases and J gave up 7 bases, with 9 bases separating them. CDR3 sequence: CASSLAELSGELFF. The CDR3 DNA is TGTGCCAGCAGCTTAGCGGAACTCAGCGGGGAGCTGTTTTTT.

J is TRBJ2-1 and V is TRBV27; 9 positions match TRBD2. The germline V gene encodes CDR1 MNHEY and CDR2 SMNVEV (reference sequence). The V segment lost 0 bases and the J segment 8 bases; nucleotides outside the gene matches: 14. The CDR3 is 18 amino acids. The CDR3 region is CASSLSGTSRVDGYEQFF. CDR3 DNA sequence: TGTGCCAGCAGTTTATCCGGGACTAGCAGAGTGGATGGCTATGAGCAGTTCTTC.

The chain is built from TRBV11-1 and TRBJ2-1; D not resolved. The CDR3 totals 14 residues. CDR1 and CDR2 (germline): SGHAT, FQDESV (reference sequence). Trimming cost V 2 bases and J 10 bases, with 15 bases left between them. CDR3 in DNA: TGTGCCAGCAGCTTAAGCCGGCTAGGTGGGGAGCAGTTCTTC. Translated, it gives CASSLSRLGGEQFF. Drawing the rest from reference TRBV11-1 and TRBJ2-1, the complete variable domain is EAEVAQSPRYKITEKSQAVAFWCDPISGHATLYWYRQILGQGPELLVQFQDESVVDDSQLPKDRFSAERLKGVDSTLKIQPAELGDSAMYLCASSLSRLGGEQFFGPGTRLTVL.

V usage is TRBV19 and J usage is TRBJ2-1, with no clear D. The germline gives CDR1 LNHDA, CDR2 SQIVND (reference sequence). The CDR3 sequence is 11 residues long. V shed 4 bases and J shed 7 bases, with 5 bases lying between them. CDR3 residues: CASSRQNEQFF. DNA for the CDR3: TGTGCCAGTAGTAGGCAGAATGAGCAGTTCTTC. Combining the CDR3 with reference TRBV19 and TRBJ2-1 gives the whole variable domain DGGITQSPKYLFRKEGQNVTLSCEQNLNHDAMYWYRQDPGQGLRLIYYSQIVNDFQKGDIAEGYSVSREKKESFPLTVTSAQKNPTAFYLCASSRQNEQFFGPGTRLTVL.